This T cell receptor (beta chain) was profiled in a study of blood T cell repertoires in COVID-19 (dated by TCRdb to the early 2020s). Looking at the study overall: Samples covering the acute and convalescent phases of COVID-19 were provided by collaborators in the United States, Italy and Spain. The prospective study material was composed of cDNA or gDNA derived from T cells, B-cell-depleted T cells, or PBMCs. Subjects who had been exposed to COVID-19, were actively infected with it, or had recovered from it provided the deeply sampled blood TCRbeta repertoires that made up the dataset. The repertoires were released in a freely available public database meant as a resource for research on the immune response to SARS-CoV-2. The samples were drawn from the first 160 participants of the ongoing ImmuneRACE study and from 1,254 subjects provided by 6 global collaborators. A de-identified subject ID, COVID-19 status, age in years and sex were almost always included in the sample metadata. Where available, HLA class I and class II types were obtained from metadata supplied by the sample provider rather than from assay-based typing.

As for this clone: Its antigen remains undetermined. No base quality information exists; no much larger clone differs at one position.

Participants in the prospective study were aged about 18 to 95 years, lived in 24 United States geographic areas, and enrolled through a virtual design. In the prospective study, participants were assigned to cohorts based on the clinical history participants reported in a screening survey and a study questionnaire. Each participant in the prospective study had whole blood, serum and a nasopharyngeal or oropharyngeal swab collected by mobile phlebotomists. Over a roughly two-month period, participants in the prospective study had the option of providing additional blood draws and questionnaires. Blood samples from the prospective study were shipped frozen or at room temperature prior to DNA extraction. TCRbeta CDR3 regions were amplified from genomic DNA using the immunoSEQ Assay, a bias-controlled multiplex PCR. In the paper's pipeline: Nucleated cell counts per sample were estimated from amplification of reference gene primers within the assay. To quantify the absolute abundance of each unique TCRbeta CDR3 rearrangement, sequence reads were collapsed and filtered. Productive Simpson clonality was computed per sample as the square root of Simpson's diversity index over productive rearrangements. The clones in this table, taken by TCRdb from immuneACCESS, are in-frame only. Not every clone is retained; where verified, under half of the shortfall comes from an unresolved V gene, and the cause of the rest is unknown. Clone size and V and J calls were adopted from that table, with D and trimming inferred from the DNA. Counted in this sample were 160,000 or so clones; approximately 84% of them appeared once. The ten largest clones add up to approximately 5.1% of the sample.

On the study overall, not on this receptor specifically: The amount of clinical and demographic metadata varied by source and participant and was provided uncurated.

According to the germline V gene, CDR1 reads SGHRS and CDR2 reads YFSETQ. The germline ends are 6 bases apart after V is trimmed by 5 bases and J by 4 bases. Counted from cysteine to phenylalanine, this CDR3 has 11 amino acids. CDR3 DNA is the only sequence kept; it has 33 bases, read in frame from the first base. The rearrangement combines TRBV5-1 with TRBJ2-5; matching of 6 bases hints at TRBD1 as the D gene. The sample was PBMCs or T cells enriched from blood (not recorded which). The sequence was obtained from a woman in her thirties or forties with acute COVID-19. The DNA sequence reads TGCGCCAGCAGGGACAGAGAGACCCAGTACTTC. It translates to CASRDRETQYF.